The next 9 T cell receptor beta chains were all read from a single sample in a study of a mutant IDH1 vaccine in newly diagnosed glioma. Clones were read by immunoSEQ multiplex PCR, and TCRdb kept only the in-frame ones, dropping some. Here the sample spans about 38,000 clones, approximately 80% being singletons. Sample time point: week 5, during vaccination. Vaccination comprised doses that each held 300 ug of mutant IDH1 20-mer peptide, plus topical imiquimod. Their specific antigens are unknown. Specimen: PBMCs, collected from a glioma patient whose treatment included an IDH1 peptide vaccine. The receptors come from a man aged 50 or older with glioma.

The chain has TRBV5-1 and TRBJ2-7; possible D gene TRBD1, 6 bases. The CDR3 covers 14 residues. The germline V gene has CDR1 SGHRS and CDR2 YFSETQ. V was trimmed by 5 bases and J by 3 bases, leaving 15 bases between them. CDR3 bases: TGCGCCAGCAGTCTACAGGGTACCGGCTACGAGCAGTACTTC. This encodes CASSLQGTGYEQYF.

The chain joins TRBV7-2 to TRBJ1-2; 7 nucleotides agree with TRBD1. The J segment lost 6 bases and the V segment lost 3 bases, leaving 7 bases of the junction unmatched. CDR3 size: 14 residues. Germline CDR1 SGHTA, CDR2 FQGNSA. The CDR3 bases are TGTGCCAGCAGCTTTGGACAGGCTGGCCATGGCTACACCTTC. Its translation is CASSFGQAGHGYTF.

The rearrangement uses TRBV9 and TRBJ2-3, with D maybe TRBD2 (5 bases). V was cut by 3 bases and J by 9 bases, with 11 bases left in between. Germline V gene data show CDR1 as SGDLS and CDR2 as YYNGEE. The CDR3 extends over 12 amino acids. The CDR3 spells CASSASSSTQYF. In DNA, the CDR3 is TGTGCCAGCAGCGCTAGCAGTTCCACGCAGTATTTT.

This chain links TRBV5-5 with TRBJ1-2; D is unresolved. Germline CDR1 and CDR2: SGHKS and YYEKEE (reference sequence). The V gene lost 4 bases and the J gene lost 4 bases, with 8 bases spanning the gap. This CDR3 spans 12 amino acids. The CDR3 sequence: CASSPISYGYTF. CDR3 DNA sequence: TGTGCCAGCAGCCCCATAAGCTATGGCTACACCTTC.

The chain combines TRBV7-2 with TRBJ2-7; 7 bases line up with TRBD2. CDR3 length: 15 residues. With V trimmed by 5 bases and J by 2 bases, 9 bases remained unmatched. Looked up from germline, CDR1 is SGHTA and CDR2 is FQGNSA. CDR3 residues: CASSLLSAGAYEQYF. DNA of the CDR3: TGTGCCAGCAGCCTGCTGAGCGCGGGGGCCTACGAGCAGTACTTC.

The chain employs TRBV5-1 and TRBJ2-1; 11 bases fit TRBD2. The CDR3 runs to 15 residues. The germline V gene has CDR1 SGHRS and CDR2 YFSETQ. V shed 3 bases and J 7 bases; nucleotides not matched to a gene: 6. The CDR3: CASSSGASGGNEQFF. CDR3 in DNA: TGCGCCAGCAGCTCAGGGGCTAGCGGGGGGAATGAGCAGTTCTTC.

The chain couples TRBV28 to TRBJ1-5, with a weak D call TRBD1 (6 bases). The CDR3 is made up of 12 amino acids. Germline values: CDR1 MDHEN, CDR2 SYDVKM. Trimming removed 5 bases from V and 11 bases from J, with 13 bases in between. The CDR3 sequence: CASSLGTTTQHF. The CDR3 bases are TGTGCCAGCAGTCTTGGGACAACGACCCAGCATTTT.

CDR3 amino acids: CASSFLLRSSSYNEQFF. In DNA, the CDR3 is TGCGCCAGCAGCTTCCTTTTGCGGAGTAGCTCCTACAATGAGCAGTTCTTC. V and J are TRBV5-1 and TRBJ2-1; D gene ambiguous. Germline CDR1 SGHRS, CDR2 YFSETQ. This CDR3 spans 17 amino acids. Trimming cost V 2 bases and J 0 bases, with 15 bases left between them.

The chain couples TRBV4-1 to TRBJ2-7; D possibly corresponds to TRBD1 (7 bases). Germline V lookup: CDR1 MGHRA, CDR2 YSYEKL. V was cut by 2 bases and J by 0 bases, with 14 bases left in between. CDR3 length: 16 amino acids. The CDR3, as DNA: TGCGCCAGCAGCCAATCCCCCAGGGGGGACTCCTACGAGCAGTACTTC. It specifies CASSQSPRGDSYEQYF.